Presented here are 9 T cell receptor beta chains from one specimen sequenced in a study of long-term antiretroviral therapy in people with HIV. It was version v3.0 of the immunoSEQ assay that was run at survey level. TCRdb's table, derived via immunoSEQ multiplex PCR, lists solely in-frame clones and lacks some. The sample holds around 30,000 clones, roughly 96% seen once. The sequenced sample was unsorted PBMCs, obtained 6.6 years after starting antiretroviral therapy. Source of these receptors: a man under 40 with HIV.

J is TRBJ2-6 and V is TRBV5-1, with D hard to call. Germline V gene sequence: CDR1 SGHRS, CDR2 YFSETQ. This CDR3 is built from 15 residues. Trimming cost V 2 bases and J 0 bases, with 6 bases left between them. The CDR3 spells CASSFEASGANVLTF. The CDR3 region has the DNA TGCGCCAGCAGCTTCGAGGCCTCTGGGGCCAACGTCCTGACTTTC.

V is TRBV4-2 and J is TRBJ2-2; D remains unclear. The germline CDR1 and CDR2 sequences are LGHNA and YNFKEQ. The V and J ends lost 0 bases and 7 bases respectively, with 9 bases between them. The CDR3 runs to 14 residues. The CDR3 spells CASSQDSIGGELFF. The CDR3 region has the DNA TGTGCCAGCAGCCAAGATTCTATAGGCGGGGAGCTGTTTTTT.

V usage is TRBV7-8 and J usage is TRBJ1-5; D is possibly TRBD1 (6 bases). The CDR3 spans 13 residues. The ends were cut back, 1 base at V and 6 bases at J, with 7 bases in the middle. Germline V CDR1 and CDR2: SGHVS, FQNEAQ. In DNA, the CDR3 is TGTGCCAGCAGCTTAGGGGGGCTTCAGCCCCAGCATTTT. Amino acids: CASSLGGLQPQHF.

The CDR3 reads CASSPETQGTYGYTF. The DNA of the CDR3 is TGTGCCAGCTCGCCTGAGACGCAGGGGACCTATGGCTACACCTTC. The chain employs TRBV18 and TRBJ1-2; D possibly corresponds to TRBD1 (6 bases). The germline V gene has CDR1 KGHSH and CDR2 LQKENI. V dropped 6 bases and J dropped 4 bases, with 18 bases sitting between them. The CDR3 covers 15 residues. Full variable domain (remainder filled in from reference TRBV18 and TRBJ1-2): NAGVMQNPRHLVRRRGQEARLRCSPMKGHSHVYWYRQLPEEGLKFMVYLQKENIIDESGMPKERFSAEFPKEGPSILRIQQVVRGDSAAYFCASSPETQGTYGYTFGSGTRLTVV.

The V and J genes are TRBV5-1 and TRBJ1-3; D gene ambiguous. This CDR3 has 14 amino acids. The V end lost 0 bases, the J end lost 3 bases, and 7 bases lay between the germline ends. Germline V lookup: CDR1 SGHRS, CDR2 YFSETQ. The CDR3 reads CASSLGLLGNTIYF. The CDR3 nucleotides read TGCGCCAGCAGCTTGGGACTTCTTGGAAACACCATATATTTT.

The chain couples TRBV9 to TRBJ2-2, with D tentatively TRBD2 (5 bases). Trimming cost V 3 bases and J 0 bases, with 15 bases left between them. The CDR3 runs 17 residues. The V gene's germline CDR1 is SGDLS and CDR2 YYNGEE. CDR3 protein: CASSAHFRGANTGELFF. The CDR3 DNA reads TGTGCCAGCAGCGCTCATTTTCGGGGAGCGAACACCGGGGAGCTGTTTTTT.

This clone was seen once. The V gene is TRBV14, the J gene TRBJ2-1; 9 bases are a match to TRBD2. CDR1 SGHDN and CDR2 FVKESK come from the germline V gene. This CDR3 contains 14 residues. V gave up 1 base and J gave up 8 bases; unmatched junction bases: 3. This CDR3 reads CASSQVSGRYEQFF. CDR3 nucleotides: TGTGCCAGCAGCCAAGTTAGCGGGAGATATGAGCAGTTCTTC.

The chain joins TRBV27 to TRBJ1-2; D perhaps matches TRBD1 (6 bases). CDR3 size: 12 residues. V was clipped by 6 bases and J by 10 bases, with 15 bases between them. Looked up from germline, CDR1 is MNHEY and CDR2 is SMNVEV (reference sequence). The CDR3 nucleotides are TGTGCCAGCAGAAACTTACAGGGAGTCTACACCTTC. Residues: CASRNLQGVYTF.

This chain connects TRBV29-1 to TRBJ2-7; possibly TRBD2 for D (5 bases). Trimming removed 6 bases at V and 3 bases at J, with 9 bases between. Germline values: CDR1 SQVTM, CDR2 ANQGSEA. CDR3 length: 11 amino acids. CDR3 nucleotide sequence: TGCAGCGTGGCCGGGAACTACGAGCAGTACTTC. Encoded protein: CSVAGNYEQYF.